This T cell receptor (beta chain) was found in a study of blood T cell repertoires in COVID-19 (dated by TCRdb to 2020 to 2022). Study-level background: Samples from collaborators originated in the United States, Italy and Spain and spanned both the acute and convalescent phases of COVID-19. A freely available public database, intended as a resource for researchers studying the immune response to SARS-CoV-2, is where the repertoires were released. Samples came from the ongoing ImmuneRACE study (first 160 participants) plus 1,254 subjects from 6 global collaborators. Subjects who had been exposed to COVID-19, were actively infected with it, or had recovered from it provided the deeply sampled blood TCRbeta repertoires that made up the dataset. Where HLA class I and class II types were available, the types were taken from metadata supplied by the sample provider, not from assay-based typing. Sample metadata almost always included a de-identified subject ID, COVID-19 status, age in years and sex. The prospective study material was composed of cDNA or gDNA derived from T cells, B-cell-depleted T cells, or PBMCs.

The paper's findings and limits, for the study overall: The quantity of clinical and demographic metadata differed by source and by participant and was supplied without curation.

As regards this clone: It has no known antigen specificity. No base-level quality is on record; no much larger clone is a single base apart.

The germline V gene gives CDR1 as KGHSH and CDR2 as LQKENI. V and J are truncated by 3 bases and 13 bases respectively, leaving an intervening sequence of 16 bases. The CDR3 starts with the cysteine, ends with the phenylalanine, and has 14 residues. Only the CDR3 DNA is retained, 42 bases long and in frame from the first base. The immunoSEQ Assay, a bias-controlled multiplex PCR, was used to amplify TCRbeta CDR3 regions from genomic DNA. The authors' analysis ran thus. Within the assay, amplification of reference gene primers was used to estimate how many nucleated cells each sample contained. Sequence reads were collapsed and filtered to measure the absolute abundance of every unique TCRbeta CDR3 rearrangement. Productive Simpson clonality was computed per sample as the square root of Simpson's diversity index over productive rearrangements. TCRdb took this table from immuneACCESS and kept in-frame rearrangements with V and J called. Such tables lack part of the clones; where checked against another copy, unresolved V genes explain under half of the gap, and the rest is unexplained. V and J calls and clone size are copied from that table; D and trimming were computed from the DNA. The sample includes more than 350,000 clones, with around nine tenths observed a single time. Roughly a tenth of the sample rests with the top ten.

In the prospective study, participants were about 18 to 95 years old, resided in about two dozen geographic areas of the United States, and were enrolled through a virtual design. In the prospective study, cohorts were assigned on the basis of participant-reported clinical history obtained from a screening survey and a study questionnaire. Recovered participants in ImmuneRACE Cohort 3 were defined by two consecutive negative NP/OP PCR tests, clearance by a healthcare professional, or resolution of symptoms. Mobile phlebotomists in the prospective study collected whole blood, serum and a nasopharyngeal or oropharyngeal swab from every participant. Over a roughly 2-month period, participants in the prospective study had the option of providing additional blood draws and questionnaires. Prospective study blood samples were shipped either frozen or at room temperature before DNA extraction.

The chain links TRBV18 with TRBJ1-6; too little of a D gene remains to name it. The clonotype was recovered from a woman aged 45-65 years who had recovered from COVID-19. The sample taken for sequencing was PBMCs or T cells enriched from blood (not recorded which). The DNA reads as follows: TGTGCCAGCTCACCGTCTGAGGGATGGGCGCCCCTCCACTTT. It codes for CASSPSEGWAPLHF.